Sequencing of this T cell receptor beta chain was carried out in a study of CD8 T cells in Susac syndrome (dated by TCRdb to about 2019). Background on the whole study: Among the sequenced Susac syndrome patients, about six had clinically active disease and eight or nine were in clinical remission. At blood withdrawal, Susac syndrome patients were either therapy-naive, taking corticosteroids (in some cases with IVIg as well), or taking IVIg alone. Repertoire sequencing was used to test whether CD8+ T cell activation and differentiation in Susac syndrome was antigen driven. The study compared CD8+ T cell repertoire clonality among 12 healthy donors, 14 Susac syndrome patients and fewer than 19 multiple sclerosis patients.

Peripheral blood CD8+ and CD4+ T cells from healthy donors, Susac syndrome patients and multiple sclerosis patients were profiled using high-throughput TCR beta sequencing. The Susac syndrome patients fulfilled recently defined diagnostic criteria for either definite or probable disease. Bulk CD8+ and CD4+ T cells were purified by magnetic negative isolation, while CD8+ TEMRA cells were enriched using FACS. Blood was collected in EDTA tubes and processed within 24 hours, with PBMCs isolated through density gradient centrifugation. PBMCs intended for TCR sequencing were cryopreserved in liquid nitrogen and were subsequently thawed in a 37 degrees C water bath. The sorted or isolated CD4+, CD8+ and CD8+ TEMRA cells reached a purity of at least 90%. Including the terminal cysteine and phenylalanine, the CDR3 comprises 15 residues. Only the CDR3 region is kept as DNA, spanning 45 bases read in frame from base 1. V is cut by 6 bases and J by 4 bases, and the space between the germline ends is 17 bases.

RNA was extracted using the RNeasy kit, and roughly 0.5 to 1 microgram was reverse transcribed with random hexamers. TCR beta CDR3 regions were amplified with the immunoSEQ multiplex PCR assay covering 54 Vbeta and 13 Jbeta segments. To correct PCR amplification bias, a synthetic template baseline was used for both primer optimization and computational correction. Processing in the source paper ran as follows. Only productive sequences were kept, with reads annotated to V, D and J genes according to IMGT and analyzed in immunoSEQ Analyzer. To calculate clonality, Shannon entropy was normalized by log2 of the number of productive unique sequences and then subtracted from one. For each patient and control, public and private clones were evaluated within the 100 most prevalent clones. A clone was defined as Susac-specific if it was absent from the healthy and MS cohorts, from over 1,000 published viral clones and from other ImmuneACCESS disease sequences. The raw public data were reprocessed by TCRdb itself: fastp quality trimming at Q25, MiXCR clonotype calling, in-frame beta chains only. Rows with a matching CDR3 protein are joined into one entry that keeps the most common DNA and genes. TCRdb, rather than the study authors, made the V and J calls. The sample profile shows 100,000 to 150,000 distinct CDR3 sequences; around 94% of them were found once. The top ten clones comprise approximately 0.2% of the sample.

Of note for this clonotype: Its antigen is not yet known. Per-nucleotide qualities are absent, and no much larger clonotype sits a single base away.

What the research found in general, with its limitations: Clonal expansion was observed in Susac syndrome CD8+ repertoires, with the highest expansion in CD8+ TEMRA cells and greater expansion in clinically active than in remitting patients. Some 15 and five Susac-specific public clones were found in the total CD8+ and CD8+ TEMRA repertoires, respectively. The TCR sequencing and HLA analysis was acknowledged to have included a relatively small number of individuals.

This TCR was recovered from a human donor with Susac syndrome. The chain links TRBV12-3 or TRBV12-4 with TRBJ2-3; the D region may be TRBD1 or TRBD2, each matching 5 bases equally. What was sequenced was CD8+ T cells from PBMCs. The CDR3 region reads CASSAPAGRSDTQYF. The nucleotide sequence is TGTGCCAGCAGCGCCCCGGCAGGGAGATCAGATACGCAGTATTTT.